The rows below give T cell receptor beta chains drawn from one sample of a study of radiotherapy plus CTLA-4 blockade in lung cancer. Using immunoSEQ multiplex PCR, the repertoire was profiled, and TCRdb retains in-frame clones only, with some absent. The sample shows about 85,000 clones, approximately 83% of them seen only once. This material consisted of peripheral blood, taken from a patient treated with radiotherapy plus ipilimumab. These receptors all come from a human donor with non-small cell lung cancer who had a partial response to radiotherapy plus ipilimumab. The CDR3 runs from the conserved cysteine through the conserved F or W. The D gene is left open where the match is weak. Clone size is stated in some rows and not others, as once, few, many or a class when expanded.

j_call | v_call | d_call | clone_size | cdr3_nt | cdr3_aa
TRBJ2-5 | TRBV5-6 | TRBD1 | NA | TGTGCCAGCACCTTACGACAGGGAAACGTGGAGACCCAGTACTTC | CASTLRQGNVETQYF
TRBJ1-5 | TRBV28 | NA | NA | TGTGCCAGCACCCTTATCGCAGGGGCCTATCAGCCCCAGCATTTT | CASTLIAGAYQPQHF
TRBJ1-1 | TRBV9 | NA | NA | TGTGCCAGCAGCCCTCGGCCACGGGGGAACACTGAAGCTTTCTTT | CASSPRPRGNTEAFF
TRBJ1-6 | TRBV19 | NA | NA | TGTGCCAGTAGCGATACGCGGGACTCACCCCTCCACTTT | CASSDTRDSPLHF
TRBJ2-5 | TRBV7-9 | TRBD2 | NA | TGTGCCAGCAGTCGTTTAGCGGGAGGGCGGGAAGAGACCCAGTACTTC | CASSRLAGGREETQYF
TRBJ1-3 | TRBV7-9 | NA | NA | TGTGCCAGCAGATCTCCAGGGGTCTCTGGAAACACCATATATTTT | CASRSPGVSGNTIYF
TRBJ2-1 | TRBV5-4 | TRBD2 | NA | TGTGCCAGCAGCTACGGTAGCGGGAGGGCCGGAGGAGGGCAGTTCTTC | CASSYGSGRAGGGQFF
TRBJ2-5 | TRBV7-6 | TRBD2 | NA | TGTGCCAGCAGCTTAAAAACGACTAGCGGACTCCAAGAGACCCAGTACTTC | CASSLKTTSGLQETQYF
TRBJ1-5 | TRBV19 | TRBD1 | once | TGTGCCAGTAGTGGCACAGGGGGAGGACAGCCCCAGCATTTT | CASSGTGGGQPQHF
TRBJ2-1 | TRBV27 | TRBD2 | NA | TGTGCCAGCAGTTTAAGGGTTGGCGGGAGGGCGTGGGAGCAGTTCTTC | CASSLRVGGRAWEQFF
TRBJ2-1 | TRBV6-6 | NA | once | TGTGCCAGCAGTTACTCGAAAGAAGTACGGTACAATGAGCAGTTCTTC | CASSYSKEVRYNEQFF
TRBJ2-3 | TRBV9 | TRBD2 | NA | TGTGCCAGCAGCGTAGAGGGACTAGCATCCGATACGCAGTATTTT | CASSVEGLASDTQYF
TRBJ1-2 | TRBV11-2 | NA | NA | TGTGCCAGCAGCCTCGGGGGGGGGACGGAGGGCTACACCTTC | CASSLGGGTEGYTF
TRBJ1-3 | TRBV7-7 | TRBD1 | NA | TGTGCTAGCAGCCCGGTGGCAGGGGGCTTAGGAAACACCATATATTTT | CASSPVAGGLGNTIYF
TRBJ2-4 | TRBV7-9 | TRBD1 | NA | TGTGCCAGCAGCTTCCCCGGGACAGGGGACATTCAGTACTTC | CASSFPGTGDIQYF
TRBJ1-2 | TRBV6-5 | NA | NA | TGTGCCAGCAGTACCCGGAACTATGGCTACACCTTC | CASSTRNYGYTF
TRBJ2-1 | TRBV27 | TRBD1 | few | TGTGCCAGCAGTAGTCTGGCAGGGGGCCTGGGTACCGATGAGCAGTTCTTC | CASSSLAGGLGTDEQFF
TRBJ1-6 | TRBV30 | TRBD1 | NA | TGTGCCTGGAGAGGACAGGGAGATTCACCCCTCCACTTT | CAWRGQGDSPLHF
TRBJ2-5 | TRBV11-2 | NA | NA | TGTGCCAGCAGCTTAGACCGGGGAGGGACCCAGTACTTC | CASSLDRGGTQYF
TRBJ2-1 | TRBV25-1 | NA | NA | TGTGCCAGCAGTGGGGGGCTCCGGTTGGGCAATGAGCAGTTCTTC | CASSGGLRLGNEQFF
TRBJ2-2 | TRBV6-6 | NA | NA | TGTGCCAGCATACCTGAGGGAACCGGGGAGCTGTTTTTT | CASIPEGTGELFF
TRBJ1-2 | TRBV18 | TRBD1 | once | TGTGCCAGCTCACCAGGGACAGGGCAAGGCTACACCTTC | CASSPGTGQGYTF
TRBJ2-4 | TRBV30 | NA | once | TGTGCCTGGATACCACTAGCCAAAAACATTCAGTACTTC | CAWIPLAKNIQYF
TRBJ1-2 | TRBV6-5 | NA | NA | TGTGCCAGCACCCCCACCAGGACTAACTATGGCTACACCTTC | CASTPTRTNYGYTF
TRBJ2-1 | TRBV4-3 | NA | NA | TGCGCCAGCAGACAAGACAGTGCCGCCTACAATGAGCAGTTCTTC | CASRQDSAAYNEQFF
TRBJ2-2 | TRBV9 | NA | NA | TGTGCCAGCAGCACCTACAGAGCCGGGGAGCTGTTTTTT | CASSTYRAGELFF
TRBJ1-5 | TRBV19 | NA | NA | TGTGCCGTTGCGGGGGGCAGGGGTCAGCCCCAGCATTTT | CAVAGGRGQPQHF
TRBJ1-1 | TRBV7-8 | TRBD1 | once | TGTGCCAGCAGCTTAGGGGGACAGTTGAACACTGAAGCTTTCTTT | CASSLGGQLNTEAFF
TRBJ1-1 | TRBV28 | NA | NA | TGTGCCACCAGGCTCGAGGGTACTGAAGCTTTCTTT | CATRLEGTEAFF
TRBJ1-2 | TRBV5-1 | NA | NA | TGCGCCAGCAGCTTGGAGGCAGCCGGCGGGTCATACTATGGCTACACCTTC | CASSLEAAGGSYYGYTF
TRBJ2-5 | TRBV10-3 | NA | NA | TGTGCCACAACCCTGGGGGGTAGAGAGACCCAGTACTTC | CATTLGGRETQYF
TRBJ1-5 | TRBV19 | NA | NA | TGTGCCAGTAGTCGCGGCTTTCAGCCCCAGCATTTT | CASSRGFQPQHF
TRBJ2-3 | TRBV6-6 | TRBD2 | NA | TGTGCCAGCAGTCCGGGACTAGCGGGAGCAGATACGCAGTATTTT | CASSPGLAGADTQYF
TRBJ2-7 | TRBV18 | NA | NA | TGTGCCAGCTCACCTCGGGGGTCCTACGAGCAGTACTTC | CASSPRGSYEQYF
TRBJ1-1 | TRBV4-2 | TRBD1 | NA | TGTGCCAGCAGCCAAGATCCGGACAGGAGGAACACTGAAGCTTTCTTT | CASSQDPDRRNTEAFF
TRBJ2-7 | TRBV6-1 | NA | NA | TGTGCCAGCAGTGAAGGAGGGCTTTCTTACGAGCAGTACTTC | CASSEGGLSYEQYF
TRBJ2-7 | TRBV30 | NA | NA | TGTGCCTGGAGTCCAGGATCCTCCTACGAGCAGTACTTC | CAWSPGSSYEQYF
TRBJ1-1 | TRBV7-9 | NA | NA | TGTGCCAGCAGCAGAGAGACAGGGAACACTGAAGCTTTCTTT | CASSRETGNTEAFF
TRBJ2-3 | TRBV13 | NA | NA | TGTGCCAGCAGCTTAAGGTGGGAGGAGGCAGATACGCAGTATTTT | CASSLRWEEADTQYF
TRBJ1-5 | TRBV18 | NA | NA | TGTGCCAGCTCACGACAGTCTGATCAGCCCCAGCATTTT | CASSRQSDQPQHF
TRBJ1-2 | TRBV28 | TRBD1 | NA | TGTGCCAGCCGACTCACCGGGACAGGGGGTGGCTACACCTTC | CASRLTGTGGGYTF
TRBJ2-7 | TRBV18 | TRBD1 | NA | TGTGCCAGCTCACCGGGACAGGGGGTATCTTGGAACTTC | CASSPGQGVSWNF
TRBJ2-1 | TRBV7-3 | NA | NA | TGTGCCAGCAGCTTAGCGGGGCGCAATGAGCAGTTCTTC | CASSLAGRNEQFF
TRBJ2-1 | TRBV11-2 | TRBD2 | NA | TGTGCCAGCAGTTGGACTAGCTATAATGAGCAGTTCTTC | CASSWTSYNEQFF
TRBJ2-1 | TRBV15 | TRBD2 | NA | TGTGCCACCAGCAGTAGACTAGCGGGAATGGGGGAGCAGTTCTTC | CATSSRLAGMGEQFF
TRBJ2-1 | TRBV5-1 | TRBD2 | NA | TGCGCCAGCAGCGAAAGCGGGAGGGCCGCGGGTGAGCAGTTCTTC | CASSESGRAAGEQFF
TRBJ1-1 | TRBV6-5 | NA | NA | TGTGCCAGCAGTTACTTCCCCCCGGTTGAAGCTTTCTTT | CASSYFPPVEAFF
TRBJ1-2 | TRBV4-2 | NA | NA | TGTGCCAGCAGCCAAATTATATCGGATGCAGGGCGATATGGCTACACCTTC | CASSQIISDAGRYGYTF
TRBJ1-1 | TRBV5-1 | TRBD1 | NA | TGCGCCAGCAGCTCCTTGACAGGGGGAGGCACTGAAGCTTTCTTT | CASSSLTGGGTEAFF
TRBJ1-2 | TRBV6-1 | TRBD1 | once | TGTGCCAGTCTCGCAGGGGGCGCTGGGGGCTACACCTTC | CASLAGGAGGYTF